This T cell receptor (beta chain) was retrieved from a study of cytomegalovirus exposure and HLA in healthy donors. Germline CDR1 is SGHDT and CDR2 is YYEEEE. The CDR3 is 17 residues long. The V segment lost 7 bases and the J segment 5 bases; nucleotides outside the gene matches: 15. Study results and caveats: Other equally common chains were less clonally expanded than HLA-associated TCR beta chains, a later analysis showed.

About this clone itself: The antigen is undetermined.

Primers: 60 Vbeta forward and 13 Jbeta reverse. Clones were read by immunoSEQ multiplex PCR, and TCRdb kept only the in-frame ones, dropping some. Counted here are 150,000 or so clones, roughly 84% occurring once; the ten biggest clones make up about 1.5%. The sequence derives from a male donor in good health and CMV-seronegative. Sequenced: PBMCs. The chain employs TRBV5-6 and TRBJ2-7; 13 bases are shared with TRBD2. This chain's CDR3 is CASGAGGLAGPTNEQYF. The CDR3 bases are TGTGCCAGCGGGGCTGGGGGACTAGCGGGACCGACCAACGAGCAGTACTTC.